In its sample, the clone carrying this T cell receptor beta chain was seen many times. TRAV- and TRBV-specific primers primed first-strand cDNA, covering alpha and beta chains. TCRs were amplified for around 20 PCR cycles with a constant-region primer and V-primer adapter. TCRdb re-analysed the reads in MiXCR, keeping a single row per CDR3 protein. The data contain 60,000 or so distinct CDR3 sequences, 26% of them singletons. Time point indicated: before trial treatment. Eligibility was restricted to patients presenting with advanced solid tumors that lacked tumor-infiltrating lymphocytes. This sample stems from a study of low-dose radiotherapy and immunotherapy resistance in tumors. Overall study: The fractionation for Cohort 1 was 0.5 Gy per fraction every 2 weeks, totaling 6.5 Gy. Dosing for Cohort 2 consisted of 1 Gy per fraction every two weeks, reaching a total of 13 Gy over 26 weeks. Starting cycle 1 day 1, oral aspirin 300 mg was given daily for four cycles.

This clonotype was obtained from a male donor with rectosigmoid adenocarcinoma. Material: PBMCs, obtained before treatment.

The CDR3 nucleotides read TGTGCCAGCAGTTACCTCAGACAGTCCTACGAGCAGTACTTC. Translation: CASSYLRQSYEQYF. This chain links TRBV6-2 or TRBV6-3 with TRBJ2-7, with a tentative D call TRBD1 (5 bases). CDR1 MNHEY and CDR2 SVGEGT come from the germline V gene. The CDR3 is made up of 14 amino acids. Trimming removed 2 bases at V and 1 base at J, with 9 bases between.